This paragraph covers one T cell receptor beta chain sequence. The record originates from a study of blood T cell repertoires in COVID-19. Study overall: Sites in the United States, Italy and Spain provided acute and convalescent COVID-19 samples. PBMCs, B-cell-depleted T cells, or T cells provided the cDNA or gDNA that made up the material.

Original processing methods: Reference gene primers were amplified, and this amplification served to estimate nucleated cell counts. Assay: immunoSEQ multiplex PCR; the TCRdb copy retains only in-frame clones and omits some. That table is the source of V, J and clone size, and D and trimming were worked out from the DNA. The table includes under 150,000 clones, roughly 90% detected once. The CDR3 covers 15 residues. Unmatched junction bases numbered 8, after V lost 0 bases and J lost 8 bases. Germline V gene data show CDR1 as SGDLS and CDR2 as YYNGEE. The origin of this receptor is a man in his sixties with COVID-19, enrolled during active disease. V and J are TRBV9 and TRBJ2-1, with TRBD2 matching 7 bases. The sample was peripheral blood. CDR3 sequence (DNA): TGTGCCAGCAGCGTAGATGCGGGAGAAACGGATGAGCAGTTCTTC. This codes for CASSVDAGETDEQFF.